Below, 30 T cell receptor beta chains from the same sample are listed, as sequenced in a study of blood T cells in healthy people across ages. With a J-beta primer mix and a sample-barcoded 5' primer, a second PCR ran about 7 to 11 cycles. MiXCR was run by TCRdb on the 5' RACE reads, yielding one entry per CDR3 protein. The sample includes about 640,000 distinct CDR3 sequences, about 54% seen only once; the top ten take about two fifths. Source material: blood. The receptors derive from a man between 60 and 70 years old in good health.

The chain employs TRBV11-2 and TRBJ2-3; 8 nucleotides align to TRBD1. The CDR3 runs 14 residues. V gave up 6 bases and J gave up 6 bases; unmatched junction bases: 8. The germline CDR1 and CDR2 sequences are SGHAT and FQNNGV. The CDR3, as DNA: TGTGCCAGCAGACCGACAGGGGCCACGGATACGCAGTATTTT. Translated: CASRPTGATDTQYF.

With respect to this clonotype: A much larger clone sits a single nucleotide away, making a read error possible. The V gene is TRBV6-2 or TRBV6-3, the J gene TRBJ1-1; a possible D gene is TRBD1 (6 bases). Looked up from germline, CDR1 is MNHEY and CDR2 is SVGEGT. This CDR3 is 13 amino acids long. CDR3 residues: CASNLQGSTGAFF. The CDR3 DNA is TGTGCCAGCAACTTACAGGGCTCGACTGGAGCTTTCTTT.

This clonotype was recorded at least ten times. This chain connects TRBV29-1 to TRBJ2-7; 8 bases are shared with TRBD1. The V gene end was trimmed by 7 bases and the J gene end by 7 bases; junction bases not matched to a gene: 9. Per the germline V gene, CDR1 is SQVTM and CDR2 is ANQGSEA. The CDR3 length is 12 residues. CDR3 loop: CSAVQGADEQYF. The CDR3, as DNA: TGCAGCGCCGTCCAGGGGGCAGATGAGCAGTACTTC.

CDR3 in DNA: TGTGCCAGCGGCCCCGACAGGCCCGCGTACGATGAGCAGTTCTTC. This encodes CASGPDRPAYDEQFF. The chain joins TRBV14 to TRBJ2-1; D perhaps matches TRBD1 (6 bases). There are 15 residues in the CDR3. Trimming left V 8 bases short and J 8 bases short, with 22 bases between. Germline V gene sequence: CDR1 SGHDN, CDR2 FVKESK.

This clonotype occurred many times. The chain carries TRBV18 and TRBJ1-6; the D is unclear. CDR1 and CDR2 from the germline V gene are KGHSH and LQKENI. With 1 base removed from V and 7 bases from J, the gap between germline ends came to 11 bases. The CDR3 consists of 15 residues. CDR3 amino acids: CASSPREENNSPLHF. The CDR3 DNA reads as TGTGCCAGCTCACCACGTGAAGAAAACAATTCACCCCTCCACTTT.

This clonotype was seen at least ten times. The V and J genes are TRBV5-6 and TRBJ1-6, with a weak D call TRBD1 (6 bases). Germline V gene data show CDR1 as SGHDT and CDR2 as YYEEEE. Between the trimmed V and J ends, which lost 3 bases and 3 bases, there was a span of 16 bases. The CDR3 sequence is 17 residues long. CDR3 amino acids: CASSSRWGGGYNSPLHF. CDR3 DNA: TGTGCCAGCAGCTCCCGGTGGGGGGGCGGCTATAATTCACCCCTCCACTTT.

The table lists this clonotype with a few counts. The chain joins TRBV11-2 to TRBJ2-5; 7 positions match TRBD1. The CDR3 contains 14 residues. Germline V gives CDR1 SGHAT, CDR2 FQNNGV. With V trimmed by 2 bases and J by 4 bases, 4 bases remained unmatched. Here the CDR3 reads CASSLMGTAETQYF. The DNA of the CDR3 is TGTGCCAGCAGCTTAATGGGGACAGCAGAGACCCAGTACTTC.

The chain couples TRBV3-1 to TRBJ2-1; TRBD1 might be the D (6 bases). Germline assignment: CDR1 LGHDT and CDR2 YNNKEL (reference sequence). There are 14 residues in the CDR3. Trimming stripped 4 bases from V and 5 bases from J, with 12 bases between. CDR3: CASSRTEGNNEQFF. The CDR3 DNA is TGTGCCAGCAGCCGGACAGAGGGGAACAATGAGCAGTTCTTC.

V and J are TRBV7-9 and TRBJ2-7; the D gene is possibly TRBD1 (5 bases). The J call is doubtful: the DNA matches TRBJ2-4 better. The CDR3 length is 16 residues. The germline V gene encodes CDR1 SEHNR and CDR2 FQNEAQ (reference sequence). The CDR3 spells CASSLNFGQGRYIQYF. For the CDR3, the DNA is TGTGCCAGCAGCTTAAATTTCGGGCAGGGAAGATACATTCAGTACTTC.

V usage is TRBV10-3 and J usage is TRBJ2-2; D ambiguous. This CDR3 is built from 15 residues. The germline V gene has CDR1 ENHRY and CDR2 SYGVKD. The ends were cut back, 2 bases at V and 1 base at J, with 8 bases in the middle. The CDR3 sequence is CAISEPRQNTGELFF. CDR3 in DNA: TGTGCCATCAGTGAGCCCCGACAGAACACCGGGGAGCTGTTTTTT.

The CDR3 DNA reads as TGTGCCAGCAGCCAAGAGTCGGGACAGGTCTTCTACGAGCAGTACTTC. Translated: CASSQESGQVFYEQYF. This rearrangement joins TRBV3-1 to TRBJ2-7, with 8 positions matching TRBD1. Germline CDR1 reads LGHDT; CDR2 reads YNNKEL (reference sequence). CDR3 length equals 16 residues. Germline trimming cut 0 bases from V and 3 bases from J; bases unmatched to any gene: 7.

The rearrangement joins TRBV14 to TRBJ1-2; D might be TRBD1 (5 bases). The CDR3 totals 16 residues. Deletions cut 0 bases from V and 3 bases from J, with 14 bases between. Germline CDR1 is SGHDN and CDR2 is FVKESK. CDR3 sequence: CASSQDHVGVHYGYTF. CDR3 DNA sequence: TGTGCCAGCAGCCAAGATCATGTAGGGGTTCACTATGGCTACACCTTC. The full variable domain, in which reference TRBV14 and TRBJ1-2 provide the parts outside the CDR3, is EAGVTQFPSHSVIEKGQTVTLRCDPISGHDNLYWYRRVMGKEIKFLLHFVKESKQDESGMPNNRFLAERTGGTYSTLKVQPAELEDSGVYFCASSQDHVGVHYGYTFGSGTRLTVV.

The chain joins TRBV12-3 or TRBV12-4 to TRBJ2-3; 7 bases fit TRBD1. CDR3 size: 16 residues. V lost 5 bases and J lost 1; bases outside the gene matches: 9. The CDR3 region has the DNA TGTGCCAGCAGTCCTAATAGGGACAGTCGCACAGATACGCAGTATTTT. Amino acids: CASSPNRDSRTDTQYF.

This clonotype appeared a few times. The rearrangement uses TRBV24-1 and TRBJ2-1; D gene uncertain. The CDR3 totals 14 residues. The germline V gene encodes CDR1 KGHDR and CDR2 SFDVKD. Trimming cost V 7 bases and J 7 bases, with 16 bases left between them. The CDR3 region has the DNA TGTGCCACCAGACCTAGAGCCATGGGGAATGAGCAGTTCTTC. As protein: CATRPRAMGNEQFF.

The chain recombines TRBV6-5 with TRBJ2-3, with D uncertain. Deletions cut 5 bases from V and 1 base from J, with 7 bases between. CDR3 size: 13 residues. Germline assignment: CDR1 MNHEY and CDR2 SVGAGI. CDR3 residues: CASSSERTDTQYF. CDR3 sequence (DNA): TGTGCCAGCAGTAGTGAGCGCACAGATACGCAGTATTTT.

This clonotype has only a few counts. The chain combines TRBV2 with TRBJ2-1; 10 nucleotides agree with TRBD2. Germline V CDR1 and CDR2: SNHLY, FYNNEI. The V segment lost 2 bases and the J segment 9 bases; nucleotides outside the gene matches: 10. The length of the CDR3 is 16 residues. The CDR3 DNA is TGTGCCAGCAGTGAACCGGGGAGCGGGGGGGCGGCTGAGCAGTTCTTC. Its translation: CASSEPGSGGAAEQFF.

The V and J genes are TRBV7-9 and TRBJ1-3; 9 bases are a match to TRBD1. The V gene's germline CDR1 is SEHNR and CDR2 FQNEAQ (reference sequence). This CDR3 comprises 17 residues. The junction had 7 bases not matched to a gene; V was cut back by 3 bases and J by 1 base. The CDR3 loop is CASSFWGDRESGNTIYF. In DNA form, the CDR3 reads TGTGCCAGCAGCTTTTGGGGGGACAGGGAGTCTGGAAACACCATATATTTT.

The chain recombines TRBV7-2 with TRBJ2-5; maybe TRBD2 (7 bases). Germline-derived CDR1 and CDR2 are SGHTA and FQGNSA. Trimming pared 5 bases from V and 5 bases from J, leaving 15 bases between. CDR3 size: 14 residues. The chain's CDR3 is CASSRPQGGETQYF. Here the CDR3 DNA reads TGTGCCAGCAGCCGACCACAGGGAGGGGAGACCCAGTACTTC.

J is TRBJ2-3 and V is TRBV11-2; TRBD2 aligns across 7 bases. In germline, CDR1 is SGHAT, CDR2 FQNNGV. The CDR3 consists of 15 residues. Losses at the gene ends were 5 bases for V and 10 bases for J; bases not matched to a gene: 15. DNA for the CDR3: TGTGCCAGCAGCCCAGAGACTAGCACGACAGAGCCGCAGTATTTT. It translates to CASSPETSTTEPQYF. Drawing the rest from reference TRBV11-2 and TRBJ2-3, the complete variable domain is EAGVAQSPRYKIIEKRQSVAFWCNPISGHATLYWYQQILGQGPKLLIQFQNNGVVDDSQLPKDRFSAERLKGVDSTLKIQPAKLEDSAVYLCASSPETSTTEPQYFGPGTRLTVL.

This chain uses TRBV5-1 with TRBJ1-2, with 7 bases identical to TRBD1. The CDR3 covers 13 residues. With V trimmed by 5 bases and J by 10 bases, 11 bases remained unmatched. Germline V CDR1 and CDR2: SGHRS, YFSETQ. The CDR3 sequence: CASSLDLDRLYTF. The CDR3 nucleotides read TGCGCCAGCAGTCTAGATCTGGACAGGCTCTACACCTTC.

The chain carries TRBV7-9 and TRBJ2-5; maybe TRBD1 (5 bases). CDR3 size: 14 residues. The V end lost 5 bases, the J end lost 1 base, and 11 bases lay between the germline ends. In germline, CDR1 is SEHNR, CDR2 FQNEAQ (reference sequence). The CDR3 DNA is TGTGCCAGCAGCCCCGCACAGGCCCAAGAGACCCAGTACTTC. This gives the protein CASSPAQAQETQYF.

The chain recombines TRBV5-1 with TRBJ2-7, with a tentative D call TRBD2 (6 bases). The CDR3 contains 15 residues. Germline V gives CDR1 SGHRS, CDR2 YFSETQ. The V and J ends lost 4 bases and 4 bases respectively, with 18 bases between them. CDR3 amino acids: CASSPRDRAGYEQYF. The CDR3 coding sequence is TGCGCCAGCAGCCCCAGGGACCGGGCGGGATACGAGCAGTACTTC. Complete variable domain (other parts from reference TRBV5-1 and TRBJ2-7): KAGVTQTPRYLIKTRGQQVTLSCSPISGHRSVSWYQQTPGQGLQFLFEYFSETQRNKGNFPGRFSGRQFSNSRSEMNVSTLELGDSALYLCASSPRDRAGYEQYFGPGTRLTVT.

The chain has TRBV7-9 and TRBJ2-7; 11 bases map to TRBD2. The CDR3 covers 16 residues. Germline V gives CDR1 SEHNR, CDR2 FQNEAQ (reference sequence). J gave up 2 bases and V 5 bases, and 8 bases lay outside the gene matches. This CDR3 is CASSPGGLAGPYEQYF. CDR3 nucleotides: TGTGCCAGCAGCCCCGGTGGACTAGCGGGCCCCTACGAGCAGTACTTC.

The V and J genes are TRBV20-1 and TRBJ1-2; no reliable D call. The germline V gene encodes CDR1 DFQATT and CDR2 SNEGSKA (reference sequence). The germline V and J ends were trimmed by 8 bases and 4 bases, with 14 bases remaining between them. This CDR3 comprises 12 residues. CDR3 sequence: CSTTSSGYGYTF. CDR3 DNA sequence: TGCAGTACTACCAGCTCTGGCTATGGCTACACCTTC.

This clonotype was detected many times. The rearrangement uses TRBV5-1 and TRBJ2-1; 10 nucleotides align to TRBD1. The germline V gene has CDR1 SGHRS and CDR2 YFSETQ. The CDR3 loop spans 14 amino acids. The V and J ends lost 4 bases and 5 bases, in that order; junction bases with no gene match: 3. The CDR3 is CASSPTGGHNEQFF. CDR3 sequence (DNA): TGCGCCAGCAGCCCGACAGGGGGCCACAATGAGCAGTTCTTC.

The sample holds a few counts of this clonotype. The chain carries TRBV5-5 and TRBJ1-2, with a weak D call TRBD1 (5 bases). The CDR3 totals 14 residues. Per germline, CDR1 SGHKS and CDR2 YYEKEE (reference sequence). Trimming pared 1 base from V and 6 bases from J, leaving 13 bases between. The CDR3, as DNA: TGTGCCAGCAGCTTGCCCCAGGGAGTGAATGGCTACACCTTC. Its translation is CASSLPQGVNGYTF.

The CDR3 loop reads CASSPPGGNQETQYF. Here the CDR3 DNA reads TGCGCCAGCAGCCCCCCGGGCGGTAACCAAGAGACCCAGTACTTC. V is TRBV4-1 and J is TRBJ2-5; D not resolved. Germline values: CDR1 MGHRA, CDR2 YSYEKL. The CDR3 has 15 amino acids. Deletions cut 4 bases from V and 0 bases from J, with 12 bases between.

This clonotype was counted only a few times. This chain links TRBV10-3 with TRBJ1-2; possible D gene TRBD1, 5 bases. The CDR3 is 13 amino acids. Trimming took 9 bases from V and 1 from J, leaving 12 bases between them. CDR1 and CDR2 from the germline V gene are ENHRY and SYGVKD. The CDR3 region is CAMGEGFNYGYTF. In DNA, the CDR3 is TGTGCCATGGGGGAAGGATTTAACTATGGCTACACCTTC.

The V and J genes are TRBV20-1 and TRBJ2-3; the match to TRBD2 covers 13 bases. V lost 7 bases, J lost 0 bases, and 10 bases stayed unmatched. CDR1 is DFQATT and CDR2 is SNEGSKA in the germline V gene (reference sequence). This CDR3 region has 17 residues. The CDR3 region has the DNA TGCAGTGTCCGGACTAGCGGGGGCAGAGCTAGCACAGATACGCAGTATTTT. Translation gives CSVRTSGGRASTDTQYF.

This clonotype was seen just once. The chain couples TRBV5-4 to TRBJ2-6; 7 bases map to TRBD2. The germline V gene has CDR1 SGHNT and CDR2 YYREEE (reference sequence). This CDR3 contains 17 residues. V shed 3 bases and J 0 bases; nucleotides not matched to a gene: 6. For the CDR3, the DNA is TGTGCCAGCAGCTCTAGCGGAGTTTTCTCTGGGGCCAACGTCCTGACTTTC. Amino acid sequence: CASSSSGVFSGANVLTF.